The sequence of this T cell receptor beta chain was determined in a study of T-cell memory formation after mild COVID-19. The overall study: Largely, TCR clusters stayed within a single donor.

In regard to this clonotype: Its antigen is not known.

Constant-segment primers served in 5'RACE that generated TCR alpha and TCR beta cDNA libraries bearing sample barcodes and UMIs. TCRdb reprocessed the 5' RACE reads with MiXCR, giving one entry per CDR3 protein. The repertoire includes 400,000 to 500,000 distinct CDR3 sequences, around 20% of them detected once, and roughly 8.4% sits in the top ten. Study outcomes and limitations: Clones shrinking from day 15 to 85 showed even CD4/CD8 mixes; later expanders tilted CD4+.

The sequenced sample was PBMCs or a T cell subset sorted from them (not recorded which). The clonotype comes from an adult woman who had mild COVID-19 (a few samples of this study predate the infection). Cell type and time point are not known.

CDR3 region: CASTNGVRTEAFF. The CDR3 region has the DNA TGTGCCAGCACCAACGGGGTAAGGACTGAAGCTTTCTTT. The chain carries TRBV6-5 and TRBJ1-1; D is unresolved. The CDR3 runs 13 residues. Trimming took off 7 bases at V and 5 bases at J, with 14 bases between the two ends. The germline gives CDR1 MNHEY, CDR2 SVGAGI.